The clone carrying this TCR beta chain was seen more than once but under ten times. The entry originates in a study of T cell repertoires in cytomegalovirus infection. At the level of the study: Public TCR beta signature analysis indicated the presence of both CMV infection and matching HLA type.

In TCRdb, the reads were re-called with MiXCR into one record per CDR3 protein. The sample holds approximately 500,000 distinct CDR3 sequences, about 11% seen once. Trimming removed 8 bases at V and 2 bases at J, with 8 bases between. CDR3 length equals 12 residues. Sequencing was carried out using PBMCs. The chain uses TRBV12-3 or TRBV12-4 and TRBJ2-3; D possibly corresponds to TRBD1 (5 bases). This sequence was found in a human donor in good health (CMV status not recorded). Some clones in this sample may be carry-over from other donors' samples. The CDR3 loop reads CASGALTDTQYF. The CDR3 coding sequence is TGTGCCAGCGGGGCCCTCACAGATACGCAGTATTTT.